This T cell receptor beta chain was documented in a study of identical twins (dated by TCRdb to 2016 to 2017). Regarding the complete study: To test whether fetal clonotypes persist, this study deep-sequenced TCR alpha and beta repertoires from monozygotic twins, from unrelated adults of various ages, and from cord blood. To rule out contamination, the twin experiments were replicated at different times with different library preparation protocols. The investigation overall reported the following: The excess sharing between twins in beta out-of-frame sequences was weaker because fewer shared sequences reduced the signal-to-noise ratio. Compared with coincidental sharing between unrelated individuals, an excess of low generation-probability sequences was observed among out-of-frame TCR alpha sequences shared between twins. Conclusions relied on cross-sectional statistical analysis, since the same donors could not be followed over many years. Fewer insertions were carried by abundant cord blood beta clonotypes, a similar but weaker trend appeared in young adult naive repertoires, and no such trend appeared in memory repertoires. Invariant T cells such as MAIT and iNKT could partly confound zero-insertion analyses, though diverse VJ usage argued against this for most clonotypes. In monozygotic twins, recombination models systematically underestimated out-of-frame TCR alpha sharing, but the models matched the sharing seen between unrelated individuals.

Library creation used 5' RACE. The instrument given in TCRdb is Illumina HiSeq 2000. A universal primer binding site was introduced by template switching, and a unique molecular identifier was present in the final cDNA, enabling accurate counting of TCR cDNA molecules. First-strand cDNA for TCR alpha and beta chains was synthesized from specific primers in the conserved constant-segment region. To control for contamination, every cDNA library carried two barcodes: a SMART-Mk sample barcode plus Illumina barcodes. TruSeq adapter sequences and Illumina sample barcodes were added in two successive PCR steps. The TCR alpha and beta cDNA libraries were sequenced on the Illumina HiSeq platform using custom primers. Per the source publication's procedure: MiGEC was used to process raw reads and extract unique molecular identifiers, and MiXCR was used to find CDR3 positions. Recombination models were inferred per individual with the repgenHMM and IGoR tools using an EM algorithm. Shared clonotype analysis was performed with the tcR package in R, normalizing sharing by the product of cloneset sizes. To study raw recombination without the effects of thymic and clonal selection, out-of-frame nonproductive sequences were analyzed. TCRdb applied fastp at Q25 and MiXCR to the public reads, then kept only in-frame beta chains. A single entry per CDR3 protein holds the most common genes and DNA from its merged rows. The V and J calls come from TCRdb's annotation, not from the publication. The sample profile shows 540,000 or so distinct CDR3 sequences; 20% to 25% of them were found once. In total, the top ten clones hold about 0.5% of the sample.

A note on this clonotype: The antigen it recognizes is unknown. Nothing much larger sits one base from this clone, and base qualities are not available.

The V end loses 0 bases and the J end loses 10 bases, and a stretch of 14 bases separates them. The CDR3 spans 14 residues, from the cysteine through the phenylalanine. Only CDR3 DNA is held: 42 bases, read in frame from base 1. Looking up the germline V gene yields CDR1 SGHRS and CDR2 YFSETQ. Every donor in the study was a healthy Caucasian. Three pairs of female monozygotic twins, all aged about 18 to 30 years, made up the twin cohort. Positive isolation kits from Invitrogen were used to isolate CD4+ and CD8+ T cell populations. These same records also appear under a second study, on yellow fever vaccine responses in identical twins. The second publication reports: The T cell response to vaccination in identical twins was reported by the authors to appear partly convergent and partly personalized. Focusing on identical twins, the study followed the T cell clones that responded to the vaccine, and did so with precision.

The receptor comes from a woman under 30 in good health. The specimen sequenced was CD4+ T cells sorted from blood. Recombination connected TRBV5-1 to TRBJ2-1; too little of a D gene remains to name it. The sequence in DNA is TGCGCCAGCAGCTTGGCGGCGGACGGCCGGGAGCAGTTCTTC. Translation gives CASSLAADGREQFF.